This TCR beta chain was recorded in a study of blood T cell repertoires in COVID-19. Turning to the study itself: In each case, the material was cDNA or gDNA derived from T cells, B-cell-depleted T cells, or PBMCs.

TCRdb's table, derived via immunoSEQ multiplex PCR, lists solely in-frame clones and lacks some. This sample yields a few hundred thousand clones, of which 84% are seen a single time; around 3.6% belongs to the top ten. This sequence was found in a man over 45 who had recovered from COVID-19. Material for sequencing was PBMCs or T cells enriched from blood (not recorded which).

The CDR3 is CASSPGGTGGWPANTGELFF. CDR3 DNA sequence: TGTGCCAGCAGCCCAGGGGGCACAGGGGGCTGGCCGGCGAACACCGGGGAGCTGTTTTTT. The V call is TRBV7-3, the J call TRBJ2-2, with 9 bases lining up with TRBD1. This CDR3 comprises 20 residues. CDR1 SGHTA and CDR2 FQGTGA come from the germline V gene. With V trimmed by 5 bases and J by 0 bases, 16 bases remained unmatched.